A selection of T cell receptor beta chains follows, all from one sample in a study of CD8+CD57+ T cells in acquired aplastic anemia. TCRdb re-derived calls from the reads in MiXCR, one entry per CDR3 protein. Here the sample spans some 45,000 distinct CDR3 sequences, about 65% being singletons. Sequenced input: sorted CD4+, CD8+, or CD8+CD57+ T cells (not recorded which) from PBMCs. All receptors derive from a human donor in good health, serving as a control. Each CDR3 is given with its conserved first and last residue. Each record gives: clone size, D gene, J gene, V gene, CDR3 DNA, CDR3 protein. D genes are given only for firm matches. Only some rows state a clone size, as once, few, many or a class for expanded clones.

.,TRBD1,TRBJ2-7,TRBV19,TGTGCCAGTAGTCGACAGGGGGTCAACGAGCAGTACTTC,CASSRQGVNEQYF
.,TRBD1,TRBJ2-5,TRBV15,TGTGCCACCGAGGACAGGGAGAGGGAGACCCAGTACTTC,CATEDRERETQYF
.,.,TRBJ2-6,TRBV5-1,TGCGCCAGCAGTCGGTCCCCTGGGGCCAACGTCCTGACTTTC,CASSRSPGANVLTF
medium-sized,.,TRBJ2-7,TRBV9,TGTGCCAGCAGCGTAGGGCAGGGGATAACCGACGAGCAGTACTTC,CASSVGQGITDEQYF
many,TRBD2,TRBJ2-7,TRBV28,TGTGCCAGCAGCCCCCCGTGGGGGGGTTACGAGCAGTACTTC,CASSPPWGGYEQYF
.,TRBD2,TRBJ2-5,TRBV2,TGTGCCAGCAGCTCCAGCGGGAAGGTTGGGGAGACCCAGTACTTC,CASSSSGKVGETQYF
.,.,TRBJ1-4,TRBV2,TGTGCCAGCAGCCCCAACCAGGGTAGGGAAAAACTGTTTTTT,CASSPNQGREKLFF
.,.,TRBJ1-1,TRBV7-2,TGTGCCAGCAGCTCTTCTATGAACACTGAAGCTTTCTTT,CASSSSMNTEAFF
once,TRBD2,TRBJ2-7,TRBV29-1,TGCAGCGTCACCGTGGGGCTAGCGGGAGACCCCTACGAGCAGTACTTC,CSVTVGLAGDPYEQYF
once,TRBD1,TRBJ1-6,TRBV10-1,TGCGCCAGCAGTGCAGAGGGACAGAATTCACCCCTCCACTTT,CASSAEGQNSPLHF
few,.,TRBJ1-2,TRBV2,TGTGCCAGCAGTGAAGATGGCTACACCTTC,CASSEDGYTF
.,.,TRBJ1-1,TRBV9,TGTGCCAGCAGCCCCGGACGAGGGGCACTGAACACTGAAGCTTTCTTT,CASSPGRGALNTEAFF
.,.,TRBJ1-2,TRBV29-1,TGCAGCGTTGTGATAGCCGGGCGTGGCTACACCTTC,CSVVIAGRGYTF
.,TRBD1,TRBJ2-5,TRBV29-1,TGCAGCGCGAATACGCGGGACAGGTCGAGGGAATACTTC,CSANTRDRSREYF
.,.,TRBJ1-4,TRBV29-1,TGCAGCGTCGGGACGGCCAGAAATGAAAAACTGTTTTTT,CSVGTARNEKLFF
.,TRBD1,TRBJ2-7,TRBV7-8,TGTGCCAGCAGCGCAGGGGGGACAGGGACCTACGAGCAGTACTTC,CASSAGGTGTYEQYF
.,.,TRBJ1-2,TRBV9,TGTGCCAGCAGCGACCGGGACTGGCATGGCTACACCTTC,CASSDRDWHGYTF
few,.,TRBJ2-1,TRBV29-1,TGCAGCGTTTCGGAGAACAATGAGCAGTTCTTC,CSVSENNEQFF
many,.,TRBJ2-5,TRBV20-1,TGCAGTGCCAAAGTTATACGCACGGGACAAGGGGATTATAGCCAAGAGACCCAGTACTTC,CSAKVIRTGQGDYSQETQYF
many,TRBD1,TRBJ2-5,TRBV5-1,TGCGCCAGCAGCTTGGTGCCAGGGGGACAAGAGACCCAGTACTTC,CASSLVPGGQETQYF
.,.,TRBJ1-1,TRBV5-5,TGTGCCAGCAGCTTATCAGGAGACACTGAAGCTTTCTTT,CASSLSGDTEAFF
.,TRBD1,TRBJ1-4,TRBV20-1,TGCAGTGCTAAGGACAGGGTGGTGGGGAAACTGTTTTTT,CSAKDRVVGKLFF
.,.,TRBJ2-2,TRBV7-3,TGTGCTAGCAGCAAGTCGGCTGCCGGGGAGCTGTTTTTT,CASSKSAAGELFF
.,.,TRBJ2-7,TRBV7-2,TGCGCCAGCAGCCAACTGGGGTCCTACGAGCAGTACTTC,CASSQLGSYEQYF
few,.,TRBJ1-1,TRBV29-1,TGCAGCGTTGTGAGGGGCGAGGGCACTGAAGCTTTCTTT,CSVVRGEGTEAFF
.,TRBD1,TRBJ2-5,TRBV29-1,TGCAGCGCTTCCCAACAGGGGGAGGTATCCTTC,CSASQQGEVSF